The sequence of this T cell receptor beta chain was determined in a study of shared clonotypes between healthy human individuals. CDR3 length: 15 residues. The V and J ends lost 0 bases and 8 bases, in that order; junction bases with no gene match: 7. Germline values: CDR1 SGHRS, CDR2 YFSETQ. Assay used: immunoSEQ multiplex PCR; TCRdb lists only in-frame clones, some missing. The repertoire holds approximately 2,000,000 clones, around 93% seen once, with 0.37% in the top ten. The sequence was collected from a man aged 18 to 29 in good health. Some clones in this sample may be carry-over from other donors' samples. The V and J genes are TRBV5-1 and TRBJ2-4; 8 bases are shared with TRBD1. Material for sequencing was naive CD4+ T cells from PBMCs. Stated subset: CD45RA+ positively selected. CDR3 residues: CASSLEQGAGDIQYF. CDR3 DNA sequence: TGCGCCAGCAGCTTGGAGCAGGGGGCAGGGGACATTCAGTACTTC.